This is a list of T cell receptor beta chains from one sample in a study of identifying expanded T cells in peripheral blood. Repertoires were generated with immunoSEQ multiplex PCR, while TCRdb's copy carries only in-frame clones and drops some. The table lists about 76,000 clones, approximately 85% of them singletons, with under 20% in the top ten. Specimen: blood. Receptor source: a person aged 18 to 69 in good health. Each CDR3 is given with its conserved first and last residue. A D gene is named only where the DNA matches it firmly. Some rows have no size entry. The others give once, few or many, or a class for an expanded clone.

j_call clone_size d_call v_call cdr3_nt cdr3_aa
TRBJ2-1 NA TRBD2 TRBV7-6 TGTGCCAGCAGCTTGGGGACTAGCGGGATGTACAATGAGCAGTTCTTC CASSLGTSGMYNEQFF
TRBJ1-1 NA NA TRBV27 TGTGCCAGCAGTTCCCCCAGAGTTTCGGGTGACACTGAAGCTTTCTTT CASSSPRVSGDTEAFF
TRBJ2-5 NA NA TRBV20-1 TGCAGTGCGAGGAGAGGGGAGACCCAGTACTTC CSARRGETQYF
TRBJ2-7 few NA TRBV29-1 TGCAGCGTTTTCTTATACGAGCAGTACTTC CSVFLYEQYF
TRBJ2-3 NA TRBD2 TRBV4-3 TGCGCCAGCAGCCAAGATAAGGCGGGAGAAGAAGATACGCAGTATTTT CASSQDKAGEEDTQYF
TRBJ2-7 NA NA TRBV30 TGTGCCTGGAGAGGAGGGTTCGAATACGAGCAGTACTTC CAWRGGFEYEQYF
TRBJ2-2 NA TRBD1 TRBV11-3 TGTGCCAGCACTCGGACAGGAGACGCCGGGGAGCTGTTTTTT CASTRTGDAGELFF
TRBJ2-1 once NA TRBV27 TGTGCCAGCAGTTCCACGACAGGCTTACACCCCAATGAGCAGTTCTTC CASSSTTGLHPNEQFF
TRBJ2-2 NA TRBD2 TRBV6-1 TGTGCCAGCTGGGATCCGGGACTAGTCCCTCGGGAGCTGTTTTTT CASWDPGLVPRELFF
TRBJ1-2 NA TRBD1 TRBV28 TGTGCCAGCAGCTTACCTCAGGGGGTCTATGGCTACACCTTC CASSLPQGVYGYTF
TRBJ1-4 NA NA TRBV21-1 TGTGCCAGCAGCAAATTTTGGCCAGAAGATCGATCGAGTGAAAAACTGTTTTTT CASSKFWPEDRSSEKLFF
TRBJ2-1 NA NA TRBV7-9 TGTGCCAGCAGCCCCCGCCGGGTCCTTTTCGATGAGCAGTTCTTC CASSPRRVLFDEQFF
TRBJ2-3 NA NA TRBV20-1 TGCAGTGCAAGGAGGACAGATACGCAGTATTTT CSARRTDTQYF
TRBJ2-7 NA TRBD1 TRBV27 TGTGCCAGCAGTTTTAGGGGGCACTACGAGCAGTACTTC CASSFRGHYEQYF
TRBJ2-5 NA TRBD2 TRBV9 TGTGCCAGCAGCACCGGACTAGCGGGAGGCCAAGAGACCCAGTACTTC CASSTGLAGGQETQYF
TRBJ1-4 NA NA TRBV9 TGTGCCAGCAGCAAACAGGGCGCTAATGAAAAACTGTTTTTT CASSKQGANEKLFF
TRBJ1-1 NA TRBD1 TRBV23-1 TGCGCCAGCAGTCAACCGGGACAGGGGAAGACTGAAGCTTTCTTT CASSQPGQGKTEAFF
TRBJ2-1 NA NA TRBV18 TGTGCCAGCTCAGTCCAGAGCTCCTACAATGAGCAGTTCTTC CASSVQSSYNEQFF
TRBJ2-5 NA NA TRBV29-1 TGCAGCCACCGCCTGAGGGCCTCTCCTAAAGAGACCCAGTACTTC CSHRLRASPKETQYF
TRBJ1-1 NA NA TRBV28 TGTGCCAGCAGCCCGGGCCTCACCCAATGGACTGAAGCTTTCTTT CASSPGLTQWTEAFF
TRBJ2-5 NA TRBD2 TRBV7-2 TGTGCCAGCAGCCCCAAGGGCGGGGGGGCGCTTCGCGTGACCCAGTACTTC CASSPKGGGALRVTQYF
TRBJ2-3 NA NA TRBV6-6 TGTGCCAGCAGTTACTCAAGTACAGCGGATACGCAGTATTTT CASSYSSTADTQYF
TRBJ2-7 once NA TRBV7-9 TGTGCCAGCAGCTTAATGCAGAGCTCCTACGAGCAGTACTTC CASSLMQSSYEQYF
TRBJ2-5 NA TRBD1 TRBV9 TGTGCCAGCAGCGTAGCTTCAGGGAAGGACAGGGGGTACCAAGAGACCCAGTACTTC CASSVASGKDRGYQETQYF
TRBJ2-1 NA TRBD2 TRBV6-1 TGTGCCAGCAGTGTAGGAATGGGACTAGAAGTCGATGAGCAGTTCTTC CASSVGMGLEVDEQFF
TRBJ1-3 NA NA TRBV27 TGTGCCAGCAGTTTAACTGCGGCTGGGGGAAACACCATATATTTT CASSLTAAGGNTIYF
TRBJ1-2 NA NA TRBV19 TGTGCCAGCCACTTGGCAGGGCAGGAGAGGACCTATGGCTACACCTTC CASHLAGQERTYGYTF
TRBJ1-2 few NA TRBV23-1 TGCGCCAGCAATTTTCGGGAGGGCGATGATGGCTACACCTTC CASNFREGDDGYTF
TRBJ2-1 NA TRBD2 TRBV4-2 TGTGCCAGCAGCCTCGCACTATCCTCGGTAGCGGGAGGGTGGGATGAGCAGTTCTTC CASSLALSSVAGGWDEQFF
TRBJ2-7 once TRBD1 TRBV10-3 TGTGCCATCAGTGGGGACAGGGTCGAGCAGTACTTC CAISGDRVEQYF
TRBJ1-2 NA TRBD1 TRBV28 TGTGCCAGCAGTATTACGACCGGGACAGGGTTTTTCGGCTACACCTTC CASSITTGTGFFGYTF
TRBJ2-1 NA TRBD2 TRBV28 TGTGCCAGCAGAAGACCTAGCGGGAGTTCCTACAATGAGCAGTTCTTC CASRRPSGSSYNEQFF
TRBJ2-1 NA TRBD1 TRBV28 TGTGCCAGCAGACCGACAGGGGGAGGGTACAATGAGCAGTTCTTC CASRPTGGGYNEQFF
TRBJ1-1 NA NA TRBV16 TGTGCCAGCAGCGAAGCCGCAGGGATCGCTGAAGCTTTCTTT CASSEAAGIAEAFF
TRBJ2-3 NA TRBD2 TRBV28 TGTGCCAGTTCCCCCTCCGGACTAGCTTTCTCCACAGATACGCAGTATTTT CASSPSGLAFSTDTQYF
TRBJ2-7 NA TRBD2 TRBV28 TGTGCCAGCCTACACGCGGGGGGCGTTTACGAGCAGTACTTC CASLHAGGVYEQYF
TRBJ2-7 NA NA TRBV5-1 TGCGCCAGCAGCTCACTAAACGAGCAGTACTTC CASSSLNEQYF
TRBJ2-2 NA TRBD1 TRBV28 TGTGCCAGCAGTGGTGGACAGGGGAACACCGGGGAGCTGTTTTTT CASSGGQGNTGELFF
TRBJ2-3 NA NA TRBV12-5 TGTGCTAGTGGTTTTGGGGCAGATACGCAGTATTTT CASGFGADTQYF
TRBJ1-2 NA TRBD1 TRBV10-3 TGTGCCATCTCCGGGACAGACTATGGCTACACCTTC CAISGTDYGYTF
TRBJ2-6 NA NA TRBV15 TGTGCCACCAGCAGAGCAGGGGTAGGCTCTGGGGCCAACGTCCTGACTTTC CATSRAGVGSGANVLTF
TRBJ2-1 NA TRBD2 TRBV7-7 TGTGCTAGCAGCCTAGACAGCGGGAGTGCCTACAATGAGCAGTTCTTC CASSLDSGSAYNEQFF
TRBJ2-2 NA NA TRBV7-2 TGTGCCAGCAGCCCCACAATGACTACCACCGGGGAGCTGTTTTTT CASSPTMTTTGELFF
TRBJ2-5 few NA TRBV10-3 TGTGCCATCGAAGAACAGGGAAAGGAGACCCAGTACTTC CAIEEQGKETQYF
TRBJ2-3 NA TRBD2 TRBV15 TGTGCCACCAGCAGAGATTACCCGGGGGGTACGCAGTATTTT CATSRDYPGGTQYF
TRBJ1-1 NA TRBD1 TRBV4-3 TGCGCCAGCAGCCAGGAAACAGGGGGCGCGGCTTTCTTT CASSQETGGAAFF
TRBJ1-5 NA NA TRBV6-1 TGTGCCAGCAGGCCTAGGGGGGTCAGGGATCAGCCCCAGCATTTT CASRPRGVRDQPQHF
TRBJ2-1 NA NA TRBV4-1 TGCGCCAGCAGCCGCTTGGGACTCCTCAATGAGCAGTTCTTC CASSRLGLLNEQFF
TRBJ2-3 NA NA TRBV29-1 TGCAGCGTTGAGGGACGGGGTGGGACAGATACGCAGTATTTT CSVEGRGGTDTQYF
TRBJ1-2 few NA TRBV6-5 TGTGCCAGCAGAGCTAGGGGTGGCTACACCTTC CASRARGGYTF
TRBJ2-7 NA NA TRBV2 TGTGCCAGCATGCTCGCCTACGAGCAGTACTTC CASMLAYEQYF
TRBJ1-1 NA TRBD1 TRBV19 TGTGCCAGTAGTATAAAAGGACAGGGAACTGAAGCTTTCTTT CASSIKGQGTEAFF
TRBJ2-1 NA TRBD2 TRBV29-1 TGCAGCGTTGTGAAATCTCCTAGCGGAATATACAATGAGCAGTTCTTC CSVVKSPSGIYNEQFF
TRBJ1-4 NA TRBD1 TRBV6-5 TGTGCCAGCAGTTCCCCAGGGGGTGGGGACGAAAAACTGTTTTTT CASSSPGGGDEKLFF
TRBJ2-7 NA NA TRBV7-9 TGTGCCAGCAGCTCGTCCCCCGGGTTCTACGAGCAGTACTTC CASSSSPGFYEQYF